A single sample is the source of the 24 T cell receptor beta chains below, sequenced in a study of T cells in women clearing cervical HPV infection. The repertoire was sequenced with immunoSEQ multiplex PCR; TCRdb's copy has only in-frame clones and lacks some. This sample's clone table lists 20,000 to 25,000 clones. Sequencing used blood buffy coat. These TCRs come from a woman aged 18-70 years with a cervical HPV16 infection that either progressed to CIN3+ or cleared (not recorded which).

For this clone: The missing CDR3 end, 3 residues past where the read stops, is filled in from the germline J gene. The chain joins TRBV24-1 to TRBJ2-1, with TRBD1 matching over 10 bases. Germline CDR1 is KGHDR and CDR2 is SFDVKD. The CDR3 loop spans 17 amino acids. Unmatched junction bases numbered 9, after V lost 5 bases and J lost 3 bases. Partial CDR3 DNA: TGTGCCACCAGTGGGAGACCCGGGACAGGGGACTACAATGAG. This encodes CATSGRPGTGDYNE. The whole CDR3 is CATSGRPGTGDYNEQFF.

Details on this clone: The read falls 3 residues short of the CDR3 end, and the missing part is taken from the germline J gene. The chain recombines TRBV13 with TRBJ2-7; tentative D call: TRBD1 (6 bases). Per germline, CDR1 PRHDT and CDR2 FYEKMQ (reference sequence). V was pared by 2 bases and J by 5 bases, with 13 bases between. The length of the CDR3 is 14 residues. CDR3 residues: CASSLRTEDHEQYF. Incomplete CDR3 DNA: TGTGCCAGCAGCTTACGGACAGAGGACCACGAG.

The sequenced CDR3 bases are TGTGCCAGCAGTTACAGGGTGAGGCACGACAATGAC. Translating gives CASSYRVRHDND. The full CDR3 is CASSYRVRHDNDYTF. The rearrangement joins TRBV6-2 or TRBV6-3 to TRBJ1-2; D not certain. The sequence runs out 3 residues before the end of the CDR3; the remainder is reconstructed from the germline J gene. This CDR3 region has 15 residues. Germline V CDR1 and CDR2: MNHEY, SVGEGT.

Comments on this clone: The sequence runs out 3 residues before the end of the CDR3; the remainder is reconstructed from the germline J gene. The V and J genes are TRBV6-4 and TRBJ2-1; TRBD1 might be the D (6 bases). This CDR3 spans 18 amino acids. Germline CDR1 reads MRHNA; CDR2 reads SNTAGT. V was pared by 0 bases and J by 7 bases, with 22 bases between. The sequenced CDR3 bases are TGTGCCAGCAGTGACTCAGGATGGCCAGGGGTATATTCGAATGAG. This translates into CASSDSGWPGVYSNE. The whole CDR3 is CASSDSGWPGVYSNEQFF.

The CDR3 DNA, read in part, is TGTGCCAGCTCACCTCTTAAGGCTAATTCACCC. Its protein product is CASSPLKANSP. The entire CDR3 protein is CASSPLKANSPLHF. The chain uses TRBV18 and TRBJ1-6, with unresolved D. The sequenced fragment ends 3 residues before the CDR3 boundary, so the rest is inferred from the germline J gene. V was trimmed by 3 bases and J by 6 bases, leaving 9 bases between them. Germline V gene lookup returns CDR1 KGHSH and CDR2 LQKENI. The CDR3 runs to 14 residues.

As to this clone: The read ends 3 residues early relative to the CDR3; the germline J gene fills the gap. The J gene is TRBJ2-1, the V gene TRBV20-1; maybe TRBD2 (6 bases). Trimming removed 0 bases at V and 0 bases at J, with 15 bases between. CDR1 and CDR2 from the germline V gene are DFQATT and SNEGSKA (reference sequence). The CDR3 is made up of 17 amino acids. Partial CDR3 DNA: TGCAGTGCTAGAGATCAAAATAGCGGCCTCTCCTACAATGAG. This translates into CSARDQNSGLSYNE. The whole CDR3 sequence reads CSARDQNSGLSYNEQFF.

Comments on this clone: With the read ending 3 residues before the CDR3 end, the germline J gene is used to fill in that end. The chain couples TRBV20-1 to TRBJ2-3; a weak D match, TRBD1 (6 bases). This CDR3 contains 14 residues. Germline V lookup: CDR1 DFQATT, CDR2 SNEGSKA (reference sequence). Between the trimmed V and J ends, which lost 5 bases and 2 bases, there was a span of 14 bases. The DNA read from the CDR3 is TGCAGTGCTGCTGGGGGCTTCCTCACAGATACG. Translation: CSAAGGFLTDT. The complete CDR3 sequence is CSAAGGFLTDTQYF.

As concerns this clone: The CDR3 goes on 3 residues after the read ends, and that part is filled in from the germline J gene. The rearrangement joins TRBV29-1 to TRBJ2-5; D might be TRBD2 (6 bases). Germline CDR1 is SQVTM and CDR2 is ANQGSEA. The CDR3 is 15 residues long. Trimming took off 1 base at V and 0 bases at J, with 12 bases between the two ends. CDR3 amino acids: CSVEGRWGDQETQYF. CDR3 DNA (partial): TGCAGCGTTGAAGGTCGGTGGGGGGACCAAGAGACC.

For this clone: The read comes to an end 3 residues before the CDR3 does, leaving the germline J gene to fill in the end. This sequence joins TRBV19 and TRBJ1-1; 7 nucleotides align to TRBD1. Trimming took 1 base from V and 1 from J; bases not matched to a gene: 0. This CDR3 is 14 amino acids long. The germline V gene encodes CDR1 LNHDA and CDR2 SQIVND (reference sequence). CDR3 DNA (partial): TGTGCCAGTAGTATAGGGGACAGGAACACTGAA. Translating it yields CASSIGDRNTE. The whole CDR3 is CASSIGDRNTEAFF.

Comments on this clone: The read gets to within 3 residues of the CDR3 end, and the germline J gene fills in the rest. V gene TRBV20-1 combines with J gene TRBJ2-1; no reliable D call. V was clipped by 0 bases and J by 9 bases, with 12 bases between them. This CDR3 region has 13 residues. Germline V lookup: CDR1 DFQATT, CDR2 SNEGSKA (reference sequence). The CDR3 sequence: CSARDSGTGEQFF. The DNA read from the CDR3 is TGCAGTGCTAGAGATAGTGGTACGGGTGAG.

As to this clone: The read gets to within 3 residues of the CDR3 end, and the germline J gene fills in the rest. This chain joins TRBV19 and TRBJ2-7; 7 positions agree with TRBD1. The V gene end was trimmed by 5 bases and the J gene end by 1 base; junction bases not matched to a gene: 8. This CDR3 has 15 amino acids. CDR1 is LNHDA, CDR2 SQIVND, per germline (reference sequence). The CDR3 sequence: CASSVNRGSSYEQYF. The sequenced CDR3 bases are TGTGCCAGTAGTGTAAACAGGGGATCGTCCTACGAG.

Note on this clone: The junction and the germline gene differ at one end; a read error may be behind it. The CDR3 end lies 3 residues beyond the end of the read and is filled in from the germline J gene. The gene calls are TRBV18 and TRBJ1-1, with 9 positions matching TRBD1. The CDR3 loop spans 16 amino acids. CDR1 KGHSH and CDR2 LQKENI come from the germline V gene. The CDR3 here is CASSPRLRTGDTEAFF. CDR3 DNA (partial): TGTGCCAGCTCCCCACGGTTGAGGACAGGGGACACTGAA.

Concerning this clone itself: The read stops 3 residues short of the end of the CDR3; the missing end is completed from the germline J gene. The genes are TRBV11-3 and TRBJ2-2; the match to TRBD1 covers 8 bases. From germline, CDR1 is SGHNT and CDR2 YENEEA. The ends lost 5 bases at V and 7 bases at J; junction bases unmatched: 9. CDR3 length: 15 amino acids. This chain's CDR3 is CASSQEAGGFGELFF. The sequenced CDR3 bases are TGTGCCAGCAGCCAGGAGGCAGGGGGCTTCGGGGAG.

With respect to this clone: The CDR3 is cut off 3 residues early in the read; its end comes from the germline J gene. The V gene is TRBV5-8, the J gene TRBJ1-2; D unresolved. The germline V gene has CDR1 SGHTS and CDR2 YDEGEE. The CDR3 runs 13 residues. With 0 bases removed from V and 6 bases from J, the gap between germline ends came to 9 bases. CDR3 in amino acids: CASSLALPHGYTF. The sequenced part of the CDR3 DNA is TGTGCCAGCAGCTTGGCCCTCCCTCATGGC.

Comment on this clone: The CDR3 end is not reached by the read, which stops 3 residues before it; the germline J gene fills it in. The gene calls are TRBV5-1 and TRBJ1-2; 9 positions match TRBD1. This CDR3 contains 14 residues. Germline CDR1 is SGHRS and CDR2 is YFSETQ. The CDR3 loop reads CASSRGQGSRGYTF. The CDR3 bases that were read are TGCGCCAGCAGCCGGGGACAGGGCTCTCGGGGC.

About this clone itself: The observed sequence ends 3 residues before the CDR3 terminus, with the missing tail filled in from the germline J gene. The J gene is TRBJ1-2, the V gene TRBV6-1; D is possibly TRBD1 (5 bases). This CDR3 has 15 residues. Trimming shortened V by 2 bases and J by 5 bases, and 15 bases separated the two germline ends. Germline V gene lookup returns CDR1 MNHNS and CDR2 SASEGT. The CDR3 here is CASSEFPGRLYGYTF. CDR3 bases read: TGTGCCAGCAGTGAATTCCCAGGGCGCCTTTATGGC.

As regards this clone: The read comes to an end 3 residues before the CDR3 does, leaving the germline J gene to fill in the end. The V gene is TRBV7-3, the J gene TRBJ2-1; 14 bases are a match to TRBD2. With 5 bases clipped from V and 8 bases from J, the junction kept 8 bases outside the gene matches. The CDR3 length is 16 residues. Germline V gives CDR1 SGHTA, CDR2 FQGTGA. CDR3 DNA (partial): TGTGCCAGCAGCGAGGGACTAGCGGGAGTGGGGCATGAG. It yields the protein CASSEGLAGVGHE. The full-length CDR3 reads as CASSEGLAGVGHEQFF.

In regard to this clone: The read gets to within 3 residues of the CDR3 end, and the germline J gene fills in the rest. The genes are TRBV19 and TRBJ2-1; TRBD2 aligns across 7 bases. Germline V gives CDR1 LNHDA, CDR2 SQIVND (reference sequence). J was trimmed by 0 bases and V by 6 bases; bases with no gene match: 5. This CDR3 contains 15 residues. The CDR3 spells CASRTGGPSYNEQFF. The CDR3 bases that were read are TGTGCCAGTAGGACGGGGGGACCCTCCTACAATGAG.

CDR3 DNA, as far as it was read: TGTGCCAGCAGCTTAACGACTAGCGGGACCCCGAGGACC. Its translation: CASSLTTSGTPRT. The full CDR3 sequence reads CASSLTTSGTPRTQYF. The chain employs TRBV7-3 and TRBJ2-5, with 11 bases aligning to TRBD2. The CDR3 goes on 3 residues after the read ends, and that part is filled in from the germline J gene. The CDR3 runs 16 residues. Per the germline V gene, CDR1 is SGHTA and CDR2 is FQGTGA. V lost 0 bases to trimming and J lost 7 bases; unmatched junction nucleotides: 7.

Points on this clone: The missing CDR3 end, 3 residues past where the read stops, is filled in from the germline J gene. J is TRBJ2-5 and V is TRBV2; TRBD1 matches at 7 bases. This CDR3 region has 14 residues. CDR1 and CDR2 (germline): SNHLY, FYNNEI. V was pared by 9 bases and J by 4 bases, with 11 bases of the junction left unmatched. The chain's CDR3 is CASNRQGRGETQYF. The DNA read from the CDR3 is TGTGCCAGTAACCGACAGGGTAGAGGAGAGACC.

About this clone: The CDR3 is cut off 3 residues early in the read; its end comes from the germline J gene. The same CDR3 is also encoded by other DNA sequences in this sample. The chain uses TRBV18 and TRBJ2-1; 14 bases agree with TRBD2. The ends lost 6 bases at V and 7 bases at J; junction bases unmatched: 11. The CDR3 loop spans 17 amino acids. The germline V gene has CDR1 KGHSH and CDR2 LQKENI. CDR3 sequence: CASSPPAGTSGSNEQFF. Incomplete CDR3 DNA: TGTGCCAGCTCCCCCCCCGCCGGGACTAGCGGGAGTAATGAG.

As regards this clone: The CDR3 end falls 3 residues outside the read, so it is completed with the germline J gene. This rearrangement joins TRBV3-1 (or the pseudogene TRBV3-2) to TRBJ2-7; 10 bases align to TRBD1. The CDR3 spans 15 residues. Trimming removed 3 bases from V and 3 bases from J; junction bases left unmatched: 5. Germline loops: CDR1 LGHDT, CDR2 YNNKEL (reference sequence). This chain's CDR3 is CASSHSTGGDYEQYF. CDR3 DNA (partial): TGTGCCAGCAGCCACTCGACAGGGGGCGACTACGAG.

Comments on this clone: The CDR3 end is not reached by the read, which stops 3 residues before it; the germline J gene fills it in. The chain combines TRBV2 with TRBJ2-7; a weak D match, TRBD2 (7 bases). Germline lookup yields CDR1 SNHLY and CDR2 FYNNEI. This CDR3 comprises 14 residues. Trimming stripped 7 bases from V and 3 bases from J, with 16 bases between. This CDR3 reads CASNPEGGDYEQYF. The sequenced CDR3 bases are TGTGCCAGCAATCCGGAGGGGGGGGACTACGAG.

Comment on this clone: The read terminates 3 residues ahead of where the CDR3 ends, so the germline J gene completes it. The rearrangement uses TRBV7-9 and TRBJ2-1; the match to TRBD1 covers 9 bases. Germline-derived CDR1 and CDR2 are SEHNR and FQNEAQ (reference sequence). CDR3 length: 13 amino acids. J gave up 6 bases and V 5 bases, and 2 bases lay outside the gene matches. Partial CDR3 DNA: TGTGCCAGCAGCATGGACAGGGGCAATGAG. Translating gives CASSMDRGNE. The whole CDR3 region reads CASSMDRGNEQFF.